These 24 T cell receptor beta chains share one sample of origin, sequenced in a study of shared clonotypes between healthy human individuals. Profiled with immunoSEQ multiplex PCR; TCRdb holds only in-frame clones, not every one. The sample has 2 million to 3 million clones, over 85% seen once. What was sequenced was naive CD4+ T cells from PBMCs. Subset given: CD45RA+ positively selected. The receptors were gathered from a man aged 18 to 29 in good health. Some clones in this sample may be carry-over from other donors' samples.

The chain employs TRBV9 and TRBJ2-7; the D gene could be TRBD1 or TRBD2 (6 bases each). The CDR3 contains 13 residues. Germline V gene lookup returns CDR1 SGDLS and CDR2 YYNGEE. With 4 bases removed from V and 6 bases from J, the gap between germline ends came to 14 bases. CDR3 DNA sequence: TGTGCCAGCAGCCCGAGGGGGGTAGCCGAGCAGTACTTC. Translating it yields CASSPRGVAEQYF.

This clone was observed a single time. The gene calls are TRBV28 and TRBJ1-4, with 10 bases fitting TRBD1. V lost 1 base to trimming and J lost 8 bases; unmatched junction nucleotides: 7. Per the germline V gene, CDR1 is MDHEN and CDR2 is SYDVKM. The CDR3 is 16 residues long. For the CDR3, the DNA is TGTGCCAGCAGTTTATCGGGGACAGGGGTCAGGGAAAAACTGTTTTTT. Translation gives CASSLSGTGVREKLFF.

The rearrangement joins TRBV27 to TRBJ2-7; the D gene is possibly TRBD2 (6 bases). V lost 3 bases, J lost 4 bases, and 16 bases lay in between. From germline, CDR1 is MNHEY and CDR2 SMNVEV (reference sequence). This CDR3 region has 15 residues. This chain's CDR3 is CASSFHGEEGYEQYF. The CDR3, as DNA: TGTGCCAGCAGTTTCCACGGGGAGGAGGGATACGAGCAGTACTTC.

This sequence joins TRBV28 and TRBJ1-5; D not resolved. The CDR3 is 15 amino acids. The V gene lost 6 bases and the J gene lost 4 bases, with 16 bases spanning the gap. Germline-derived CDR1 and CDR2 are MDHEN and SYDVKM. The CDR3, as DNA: TGTGCCAGCAGCCAACCACGGGGTATGAATCAGCCCCAGCATTTT. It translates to CASSQPRGMNQPQHF.

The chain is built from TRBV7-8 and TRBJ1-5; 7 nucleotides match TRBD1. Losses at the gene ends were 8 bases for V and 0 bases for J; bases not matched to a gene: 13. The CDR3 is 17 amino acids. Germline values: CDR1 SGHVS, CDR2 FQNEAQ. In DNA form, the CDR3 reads TGTGCCAGCGGACAACATACCGGGACAGATAGCAATCAGCCCCAGCATTTT. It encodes CASGQHTGTDSNQPQHF.

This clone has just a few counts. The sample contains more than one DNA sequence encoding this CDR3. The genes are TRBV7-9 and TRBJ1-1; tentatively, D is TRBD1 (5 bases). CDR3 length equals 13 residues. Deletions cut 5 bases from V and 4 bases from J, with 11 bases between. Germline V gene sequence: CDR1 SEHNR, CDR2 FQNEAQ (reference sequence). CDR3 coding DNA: TGTGCCAGCAGCCCCTCCGGGGGCACTGAAGCTTTCTTT. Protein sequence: CASSPSGGTEAFF.

This CDR3 is CASSQDGGKGEQYF. Written as DNA, the CDR3 is TGCGCCAGCAGCCAAGACGGGGGCAAGGGCGAGCAGTACTTC. The chain is built from TRBV4-1 and TRBJ2-7; D is tentatively TRBD1 or TRBD2 (6 bases each). CDR1 is MGHRA and CDR2 is YSYEKL in the germline V gene. The CDR3 runs 14 residues. V was clipped by 0 bases and J by 6 bases, with 12 bases between them.

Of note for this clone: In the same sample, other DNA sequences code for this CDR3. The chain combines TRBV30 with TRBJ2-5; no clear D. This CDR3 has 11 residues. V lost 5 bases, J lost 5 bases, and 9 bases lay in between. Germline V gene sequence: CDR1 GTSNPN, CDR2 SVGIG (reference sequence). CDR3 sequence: CAWGVGETQYF. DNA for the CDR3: TGTGCCTGGGGGGTAGGGGAGACCCAGTACTTC.

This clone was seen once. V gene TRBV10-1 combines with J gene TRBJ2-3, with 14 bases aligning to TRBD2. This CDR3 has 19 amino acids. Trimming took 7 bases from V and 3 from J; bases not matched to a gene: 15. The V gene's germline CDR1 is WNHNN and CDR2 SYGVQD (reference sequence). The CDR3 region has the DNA TGCGCCAGCAATGGACGACCTAGACTAGCGGGGGGGGTAACAGATACGCAGTATTTT. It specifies CASNGRPRLAGGVTDTQYF.

Here the CDR3 reads CASSLVPDGNYGYTF. The CDR3 DNA reads TGCGCCAGCAGCTTGGTGCCAGACGGGAACTATGGCTACACCTTC. This chain joins TRBV5-1 and TRBJ1-2; no firm D call. Deletions cut 0 bases from V and 2 bases from J, with 11 bases between. CDR3 length: 15 amino acids. Germline CDR1 is SGHRS and CDR2 is YFSETQ.

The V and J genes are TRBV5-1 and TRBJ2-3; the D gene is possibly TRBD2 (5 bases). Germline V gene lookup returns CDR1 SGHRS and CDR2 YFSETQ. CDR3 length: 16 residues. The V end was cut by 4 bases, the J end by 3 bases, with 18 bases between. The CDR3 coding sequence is TGCGCCAGCAGCCTCGGGCCCCCCCCGGGAACAGATACGCAGTATTTT. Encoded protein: CASSLGPPPGTDTQYF.

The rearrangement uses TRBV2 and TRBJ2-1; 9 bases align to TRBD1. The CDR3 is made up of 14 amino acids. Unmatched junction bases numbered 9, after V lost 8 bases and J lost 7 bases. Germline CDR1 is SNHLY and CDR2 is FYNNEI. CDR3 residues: CASRGQGVLNEQFF. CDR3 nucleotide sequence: TGTGCCAGCCGGGGACAGGGAGTCTTGAATGAGCAGTTCTTC. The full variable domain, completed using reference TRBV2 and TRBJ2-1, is EPEVTQTPSHQVTQMGQEVILRCVPISNHLYFYWYRQILGQKVEFLVSFYNNEISEKSEIFDDQFSVERPDGSNFTLKIRSTKLEDSAMYFCASRGQGVLNEQFFGPGTRLTVL.

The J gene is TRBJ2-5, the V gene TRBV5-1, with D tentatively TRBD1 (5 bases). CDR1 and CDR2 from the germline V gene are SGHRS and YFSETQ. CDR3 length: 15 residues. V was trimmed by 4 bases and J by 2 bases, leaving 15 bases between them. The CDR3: CASSRQLNVQETQYF. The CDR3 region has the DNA TGCGCCAGCAGCCGACAGTTAAACGTACAAGAGACCCAGTACTTC.

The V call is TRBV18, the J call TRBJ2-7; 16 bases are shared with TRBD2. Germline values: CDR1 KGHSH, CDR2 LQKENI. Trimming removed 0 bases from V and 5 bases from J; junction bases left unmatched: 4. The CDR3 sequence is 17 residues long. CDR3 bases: TGTGCCAGCTCACCACCGGGGACTAGCGGGAGGGTGAACGAGCAGTACTTC. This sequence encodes CASSPPGTSGRVNEQYF.

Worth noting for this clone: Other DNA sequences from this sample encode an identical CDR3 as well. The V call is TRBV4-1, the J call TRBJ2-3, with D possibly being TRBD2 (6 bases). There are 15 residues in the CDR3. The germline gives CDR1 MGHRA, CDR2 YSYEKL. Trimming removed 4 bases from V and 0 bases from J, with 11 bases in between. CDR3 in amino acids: CASSPRGISTDTQYF. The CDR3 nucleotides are TGCGCCAGCAGCCCCCGGGGGATTAGCACAGATACGCAGTATTTT.

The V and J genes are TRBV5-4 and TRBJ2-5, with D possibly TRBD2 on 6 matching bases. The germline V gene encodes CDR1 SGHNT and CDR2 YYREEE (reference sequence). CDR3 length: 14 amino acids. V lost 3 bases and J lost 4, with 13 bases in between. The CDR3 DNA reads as TGTGCCAGCAGCTCGCCGGGGGAGTCAGAGACCCAGTACTTC. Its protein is CASSSPGESETQYF.

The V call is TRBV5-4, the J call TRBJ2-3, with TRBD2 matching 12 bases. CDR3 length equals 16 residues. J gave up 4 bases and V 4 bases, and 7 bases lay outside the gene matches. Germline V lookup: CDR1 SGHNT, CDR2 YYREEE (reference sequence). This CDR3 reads CASSIDGLAGSDTQYF. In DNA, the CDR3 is TGTGCCAGCAGCATAGATGGACTAGCGGGATCAGATACGCAGTATTTT.

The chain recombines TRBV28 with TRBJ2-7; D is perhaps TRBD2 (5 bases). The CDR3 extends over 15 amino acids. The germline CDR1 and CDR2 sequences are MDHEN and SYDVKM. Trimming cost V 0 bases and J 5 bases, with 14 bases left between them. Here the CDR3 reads CASSLWSGRGNEQYF. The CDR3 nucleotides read TGTGCCAGCAGTTTATGGAGCGGTCGAGGAAACGAGCAGTACTTC.

For the CDR3, the DNA is TGTGCCAGCAGCCAAGTGGCAGGGCGAGGCACTGAAGCTTTCTTT. Protein sequence: CASSQVAGRGTEAFF. This chain uses TRBV14 with TRBJ1-1; weak D call: TRBD1 (5 bases). This CDR3 spans 15 amino acids. Trimming removed 1 base from V and 4 bases from J, with 13 bases in between. The germline V gene encodes CDR1 SGHDN and CDR2 FVKESK.

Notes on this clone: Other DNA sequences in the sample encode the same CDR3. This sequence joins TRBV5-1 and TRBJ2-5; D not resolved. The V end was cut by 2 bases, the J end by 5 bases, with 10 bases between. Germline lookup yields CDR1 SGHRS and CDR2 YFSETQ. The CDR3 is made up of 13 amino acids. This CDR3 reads CASSFLGGETQYF. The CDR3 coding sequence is TGCGCCAGCAGCTTTTTGGGTGGGGAGACCCAGTACTTC.

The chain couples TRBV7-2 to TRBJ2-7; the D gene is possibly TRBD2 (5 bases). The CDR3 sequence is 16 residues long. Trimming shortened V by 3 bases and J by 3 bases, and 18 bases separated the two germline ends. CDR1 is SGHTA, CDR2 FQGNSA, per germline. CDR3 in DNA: TGTGCCAGCAGCTTGGGAGACGGCGCGTTTTACTACGAGCAGTACTTC. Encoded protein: CASSLGDGAFYYEQYF.

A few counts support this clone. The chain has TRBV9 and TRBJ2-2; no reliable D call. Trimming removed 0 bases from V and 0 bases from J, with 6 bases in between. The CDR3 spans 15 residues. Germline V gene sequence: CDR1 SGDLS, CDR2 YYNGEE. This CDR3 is CASSVDATNTGELFF. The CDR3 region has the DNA TGTGCCAGCAGCGTAGATGCAACGAACACCGGGGAGCTGTTTTTT.

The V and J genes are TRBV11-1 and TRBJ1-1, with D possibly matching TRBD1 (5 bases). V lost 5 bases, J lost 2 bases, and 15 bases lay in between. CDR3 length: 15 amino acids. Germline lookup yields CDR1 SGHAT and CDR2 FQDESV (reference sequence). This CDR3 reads CASSRSRTTNTEAFF. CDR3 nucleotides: TGTGCCAGCAGCCGCTCTCGGACAACCAACACTGAAGCTTTCTTT.

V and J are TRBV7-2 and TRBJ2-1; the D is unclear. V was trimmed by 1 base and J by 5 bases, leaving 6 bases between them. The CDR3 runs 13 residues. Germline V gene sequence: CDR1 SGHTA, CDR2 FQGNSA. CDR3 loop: CASSLVRNNEQFF. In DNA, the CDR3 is TGTGCCAGCAGCTTAGTTAGAAACAATGAGCAGTTCTTC.